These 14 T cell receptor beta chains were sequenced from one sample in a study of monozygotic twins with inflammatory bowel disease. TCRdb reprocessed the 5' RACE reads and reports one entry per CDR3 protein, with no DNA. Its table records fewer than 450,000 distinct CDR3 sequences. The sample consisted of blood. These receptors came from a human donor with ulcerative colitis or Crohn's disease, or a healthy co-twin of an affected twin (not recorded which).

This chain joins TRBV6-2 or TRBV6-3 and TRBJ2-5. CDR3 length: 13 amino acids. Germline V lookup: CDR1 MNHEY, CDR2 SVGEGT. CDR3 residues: CASTLLRQETQYF.

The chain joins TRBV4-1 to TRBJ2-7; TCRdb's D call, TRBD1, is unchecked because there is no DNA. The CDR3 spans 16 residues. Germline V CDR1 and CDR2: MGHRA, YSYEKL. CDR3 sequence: CASSQDLRTLLYEQYF.

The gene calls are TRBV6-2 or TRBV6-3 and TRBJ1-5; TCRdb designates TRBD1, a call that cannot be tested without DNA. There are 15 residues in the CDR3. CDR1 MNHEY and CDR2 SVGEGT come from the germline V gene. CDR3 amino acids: CASSYRTGPRQPQHF.

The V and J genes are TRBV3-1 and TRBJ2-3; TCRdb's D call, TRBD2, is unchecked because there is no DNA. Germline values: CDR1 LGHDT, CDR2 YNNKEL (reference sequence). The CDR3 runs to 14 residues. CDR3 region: CASSRREWADTQYF.

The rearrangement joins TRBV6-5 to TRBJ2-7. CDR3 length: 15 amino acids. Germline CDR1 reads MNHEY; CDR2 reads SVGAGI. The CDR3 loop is CASSYSNGGSYEQYF.

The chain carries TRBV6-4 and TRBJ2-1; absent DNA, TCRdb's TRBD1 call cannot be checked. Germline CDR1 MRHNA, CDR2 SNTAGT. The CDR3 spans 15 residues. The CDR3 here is CASSEGSGGDNEQFF.

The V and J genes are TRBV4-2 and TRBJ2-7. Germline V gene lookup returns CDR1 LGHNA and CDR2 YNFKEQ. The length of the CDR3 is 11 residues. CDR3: CASSQESEQYF.

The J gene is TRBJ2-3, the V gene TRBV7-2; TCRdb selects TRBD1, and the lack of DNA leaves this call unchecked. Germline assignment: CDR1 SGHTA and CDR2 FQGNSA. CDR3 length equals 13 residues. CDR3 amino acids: CASSYRDRDTQYF.

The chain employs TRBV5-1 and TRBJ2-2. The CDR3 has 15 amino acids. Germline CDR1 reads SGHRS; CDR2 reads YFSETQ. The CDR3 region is CASSPAGQGTGELFF.

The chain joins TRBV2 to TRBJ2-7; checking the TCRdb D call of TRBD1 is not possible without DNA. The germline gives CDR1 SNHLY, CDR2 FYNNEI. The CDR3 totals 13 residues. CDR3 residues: CASSPGTGGEQYF.

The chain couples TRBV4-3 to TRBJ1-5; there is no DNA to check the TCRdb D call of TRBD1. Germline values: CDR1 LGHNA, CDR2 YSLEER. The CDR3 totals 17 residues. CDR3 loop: CASSQGLWGQNNQPQHF.

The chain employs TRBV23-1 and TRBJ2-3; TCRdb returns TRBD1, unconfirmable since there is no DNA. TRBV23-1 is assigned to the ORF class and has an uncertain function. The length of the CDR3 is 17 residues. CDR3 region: CASSQCPRARSTDTQYF.

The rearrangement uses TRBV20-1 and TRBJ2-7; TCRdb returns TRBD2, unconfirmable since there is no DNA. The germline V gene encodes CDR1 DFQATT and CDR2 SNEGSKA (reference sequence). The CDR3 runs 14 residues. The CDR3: CSARLGDPPYEQYF.

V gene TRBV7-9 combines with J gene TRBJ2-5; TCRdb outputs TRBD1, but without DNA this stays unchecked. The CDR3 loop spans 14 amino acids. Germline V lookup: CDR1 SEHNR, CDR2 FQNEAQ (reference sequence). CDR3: CASTPGRTQETQYF.